The rows below give T cell receptor beta chains drawn from one sample of a study of blood T cell repertoires in COVID-19. Sequenced by immunoSEQ multiplex PCR; TCRdb stores in-frame clones only, minus some. The data show 250,000 to 350,000 clones, with 85% to 90% seen just once and around 5.8% held by the top ten. Source material: peripheral blood. Every receptor here comes from a woman aged 50 to 65 with COVID-19, enrolled during active disease. Each CDR3 is given with its conserved first and last residue. A D gene is named only where the DNA matches it firmly. Clone size appears in some rows only: once, few, many, or a class for an expanded clone.

size: -; J: TRBJ2-6; D: TRBD1; V: TRBV4-2; length: 16; DNA: TGTGCCAGCAGCCAGCTTACAGGGGCTGGGGCCAACGTCCTGACTTTC; CDR3: CASSQLTGAGANVLTF
size: -; J: TRBJ2-2; D: -; V: TRBV6-5; length: 16; DNA: TGTGCCAGCAGTTACGTGGGAGGCTCGGGCACCGGGGAGCTGTTTTTT; CDR3: CASSYVGGSGTGELFF
size: -; J: TRBJ2-7; D: TRBD2; V: TRBV30; length: 15; DNA: TGTGCCTGGAGTTCTTTACAGGGACTAGCGGGAGGAAAGTACTTC; CDR3: CAWSSLQGLAGGKYF
size: -; J: TRBJ1-5; D: -; V: TRBV2; length: 13; DNA: TGTGCCAGCAGTGAAAAGGGGCGGCAGCCCCAGCATTTT; CDR3: CASSEKGRQPQHF
size: once; J: TRBJ2-2; D: TRBD1; V: TRBV7-2; length: 16; DNA: TGTGCCAGCAGCTTCCCGGGACAGTCAAACACCGGGGAGCTGTTTTTT; CDR3: CASSFPGQSNTGELFF
size: few; J: TRBJ2-2; D: TRBD2; V: TRBV6-4; length: 15; DNA: TGTGCCAGCAGTGACTCAAGGGAGGGGTCCGGGGAGCTGTTTTTT; CDR3: CASSDSREGSGELFF
size: -; J: TRBJ2-7; D: TRBD2; V: TRBV19; length: 15; DNA: TGTGCCAGTAGGGTAGGAGCGGGAGGGAGTTACGAGCAGTACTTC; CDR3: CASRVGAGGSYEQYF
size: -; J: TRBJ2-2; D: -; V: TRBV18; length: 14; DNA: TGTGCCAGCTCAGGCTCCGTGGCAGCCGGGGAGCTGTTTTTT; CDR3: CASSGSVAAGELFF
size: -; J: TRBJ1-3; D: -; V: TRBV13; length: 15; DNA: TGTGCCAGCAGTCTTGACAGAAGCAGTGGAAACACCATATATTTT; CDR3: CASSLDRSSGNTIYF
size: -; J: TRBJ1-2; D: -; V: TRBV6-5; length: 14; DNA: TGTGCCAGCAGGAGGACAAGGATTGAGTATGGCTACACCTTC; CDR3: CASRRTRIEYGYTF
size: once; J: TRBJ2-3; D: -; V: TRBV10-3; length: 15; DNA: TGTGCCATCAGTGAGCCTTTTGGGGAGGCAGATACGCAGTATTTT; CDR3: CAISEPFGEADTQYF
size: -; J: TRBJ1-2; D: -; V: TRBV2; length: 15; DNA: TGTGCCAGCAAAGCCGACTCGGGTTGGAGCTATGGCTACACCTTC; CDR3: CASKADSGWSYGYTF
size: -; J: TRBJ2-3; D: TRBD2; V: TRBV5-4; length: 18; DNA: TGTGCCAGCAGCTTCCCCAGCGGGAGTGCTAGGGGCTCAGATACGCAGTATTTT; CDR3: CASSFPSGSARGSDTQYF
size: -; J: TRBJ2-4; D: TRBD1; V: TRBV6-2/TRBV6-3; length: 19; DNA: TGTGCCAGCAGTTACTCGAGAATAAAGAGACAGGGGGCTCGAAACATTCAGTACTTC; CDR3: CASSYSRIKRQGARNIQYF
size: -; J: TRBJ2-7; D: -; V: TRBV19; length: 14; DNA: TGTGCCAGTAGCCCCCAGTTTGCATCCTACGAGCAGTACTTC; CDR3: CASSPQFASYEQYF
size: -; J: TRBJ2-5; D: TRBD2; V: TRBV5-1; length: 14; DNA: TGCGCCAGCAGCTTGTTGAGGGAGGGGGAGACCCAGTACTTC; CDR3: CASSLLREGETQYF
size: -; J: TRBJ2-7; D: TRBD2; V: TRBV5-1; length: 15; DNA: TGCGCCAGCAGCGCGGGACTAGCGGGCTCCTACGAGCAGTACTTC; CDR3: CASSAGLAGSYEQYF
size: -; J: TRBJ2-2; D: TRBD1; V: TRBV5-1; length: 13; DNA: TGCGCCAGCAGTCCAGGGGGAGCCGGGGAGCTGTTTTTT; CDR3: CASSPGGAGELFF
size: -; J: TRBJ1-2; D: TRBD1; V: TRBV5-1; length: 14; DNA: TGCGCCAGCAGCGGGACAGACAATAACTATGGCTACACCTTC; CDR3: CASSGTDNNYGYTF
size: -; J: TRBJ2-7; D: TRBD2; V: TRBV5-1; length: 15; DNA: TGCGCCAGCAGCTTGGATGGGAGGGTTCTCGACGAGCAGTACTTC; CDR3: CASSLDGRVLDEQYF
size: -; J: TRBJ1-2; D: TRBD1; V: TRBV6-1; length: 13; DNA: TGTGCCAGCAGTCACACAGGGGTTAGTGGCTACACCTTC; CDR3: CASSHTGVSGYTF
size: -; J: TRBJ2-1; D: TRBD1; V: TRBV19; length: 16; DNA: TGTGCCAGTAGTATAGTCGGACAGGCCGCACCTGATGAGCAGTTCTTC; CDR3: CASSIVGQAAPDEQFF
size: -; J: TRBJ2-3; D: -; V: TRBV30; length: 14; DNA: TGTGCCTGGAGTGGTAGACAGAGCACAGATACGCAGTATTTT; CDR3: CAWSGRQSTDTQYF
size: -; J: TRBJ2-2; D: -; V: TRBV5-8; length: 14; DNA: TGTGCCAGCAGCTTGACAGGGAAGTACGGGGAGCTGTTTTTT; CDR3: CASSLTGKYGELFF
size: -; J: TRBJ2-3; D: TRBD2; V: TRBV9; length: 15; DNA: TGTGCCAGCAGCGTAGAGGGAGCGGGAGCGGATACGCAGTATTTT; CDR3: CASSVEGAGADTQYF
size: -; J: TRBJ2-2; D: TRBD2; V: TRBV29-1; length: 15; DNA: TGCAGCGTAGGAGGGACTAGCGGGACCAACGGGGAGCTGTTTTTT; CDR3: CSVGGTSGTNGELFF
size: -; J: TRBJ2-1; D: -; V: TRBV7-2; length: 14; DNA: TGTGCCAGCAGCTTAGGAGGGGGGGCCAATGAGCAGTTCTTC; CDR3: CASSLGGGANEQFF
size: few; J: TRBJ1-2; D: -; V: TRBV4-2; length: 16; DNA: TGTGCCAGCAGCCAAGAGGGCAGGGCTGGGCGATATGGCTACACCTTC; CDR3: CASSQEGRAGRYGYTF
size: few; J: TRBJ2-3; D: -; V: TRBV6-5; length: 14; DNA: TGTGCCAGCAGATTGGGCCTACGTGCAGATACGCAGTATTTT; CDR3: CASRLGLRADTQYF
size: -; J: TRBJ2-5; D: TRBD2; V: TRBV20-1; length: 11; DNA: TGCAGTGCTCCCCGGGGGGGGACCCAGTACTTC; CDR3: CSAPRGGTQYF
size: -; J: TRBJ2-5; D: -; V: TRBV19; length: 15; DNA: TGTGCCAGTAGTGCGGCGGGTCGGATCCAAGAGACCCAGTACTTC; CDR3: CASSAAGRIQETQYF
size: -; J: TRBJ2-7; D: -; V: TRBV5-8; length: 15; DNA: TGTGCCAGCAGTCGAGGTGGAGGGGGCGCATACGAGCAGTACTTC; CDR3: CASSRGGGGAYEQYF
size: few; J: TRBJ1-3; D: -; V: TRBV7-9; length: 15; DNA: TGTGCCAGCAGCTTAGGGGAGTCTGGTGGAAACACCATATATTTT; CDR3: CASSLGESGGNTIYF
size: -; J: TRBJ2-1; D: -; V: TRBV24-1; length: 11; DNA: TGTGCCACCAGTGATTTCAGTGAGCAGTTCTTC; CDR3: CATSDFSEQFF
size: -; J: TRBJ1-2; D: -; V: TRBV2; length: 17; DNA: TGTGCCAGCAGTTTTATCAACGCCAGGGAGGTTAGCTATGGCTACACCTTC; CDR3: CASSFINAREVSYGYTF